Only a few counts were recorded for the clone carrying this T cell receptor (beta chain). This entry is derived from a study of CD8+ T cells in alopecia areata. Study-wide context: The share of scalp area affected provided the severity score for treated patients.

It was cDNA, reverse transcribed from extracted RNA, that served as the sequencing template. Assay: immunoSEQ multiplex PCR; the TCRdb copy retains only in-frame clones and omits some. The sample consists of about 42,000 clones, around three fifths of them appearing once. Indicated treatment: oral pan-JAK inhibitor, 5-10 mg twice daily. Researchers picked out CD4+ and CD8+ T cells from PBMCs by sorting. CDR1 and CDR2 (germline): MNHNY, SVGAGI (reference sequence). V was shortened by 2 bases and J by 6 bases, with 8 bases between the two germline ends. The CDR3 is 14 residues long. V gene TRBV6-6 combines with J gene TRBJ1-6, with D hard to call. The TCR sequence derives from a human donor with alopecia areata. The sample here was CD8+ T cells sorted from blood, taken at week 4, from a patient treated with tofacitinib. The CDR3 reads CASSYPGVNSPLHF. In DNA form, the CDR3 reads TGTGCCAGCAGTTACCCCGGGGTTAATTCACCCCTCCACTTT.